A single T cell receptor beta chain is shown here with its context. The antigen is undetermined. This same CDR3 is encoded by further DNA sequences in the sample. This entry belongs to a study of somatic mutations in cytotoxic T cells in rheumatoid arthritis. General study points: In rheumatoid arthritis patients, unlike healthy controls, CD8+ clonality rose with age. Antigen specificity of the expanded CD8+ clones was not determined.

Data came from immunoSEQ multiplex PCR; TCRdb stores just in-frame clones and leaves some out. The sample has 3,500 to 5,000 clones, about 93% seen once. The length of the CDR3 is 14 residues. The germline gives CDR1 MNHNS, CDR2 SASEGT. The junction had 6 bases not matched to a gene; V was cut back by 8 bases and J by 9 bases. The clonotype originates from an older woman with rheumatoid arthritis. The sample consisted of CD8+ T cells sorted from blood. The J gene is TRBJ1-6, the V gene TRBV6-1; TRBD1 matches 11 bases. The CDR3 sequence is CASQDRGLFSPLHF. As DNA, the CDR3 is TGTGCCAGCCAGGACAGGGGGCTGTTTTCACCCCTCCACTTT.